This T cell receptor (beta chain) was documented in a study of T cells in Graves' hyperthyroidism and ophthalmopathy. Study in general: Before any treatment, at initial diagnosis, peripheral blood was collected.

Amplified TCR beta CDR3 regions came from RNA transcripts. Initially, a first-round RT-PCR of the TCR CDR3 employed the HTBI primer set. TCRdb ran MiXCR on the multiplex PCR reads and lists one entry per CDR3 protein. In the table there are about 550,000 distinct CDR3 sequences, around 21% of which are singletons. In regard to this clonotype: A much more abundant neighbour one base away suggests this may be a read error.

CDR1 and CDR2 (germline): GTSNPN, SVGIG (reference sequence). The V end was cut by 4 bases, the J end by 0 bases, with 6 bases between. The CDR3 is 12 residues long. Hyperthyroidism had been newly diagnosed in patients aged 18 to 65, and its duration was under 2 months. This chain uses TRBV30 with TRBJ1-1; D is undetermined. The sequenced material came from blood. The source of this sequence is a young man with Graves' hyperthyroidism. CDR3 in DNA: TGTGCCTGGATTCTCATGAACACTGAAGCTTTCTTT. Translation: CAWILMNTEAFF.